This entry lists 4 T cell receptor beta chains sequenced from one sample in a study. A single record per CDR3 protein comes from TCRdb applying MiXCR to the 5' RACE reads. Among roughly 54,000 distinct CDR3 sequences, roughly a sixth were seen once, and the ten largest hold approximately 2.5%. Sequenced material: naive CD4+ T cells sorted from blood. The subset is: naive CD4+ T cells, CD4+CD45RA+CD25-. These receptors were collected from a female donor with breast cancer.

The J gene is TRBJ2-5, the V gene TRBV12-3 or TRBV12-4, with 7 bases matching TRBD2. This CDR3 is 14 amino acids long. With 7 bases clipped from V and 1 base from J, the junction kept 6 bases outside the gene matches. The CDR3 bases are TGTGCCAGCACCATAGCGGGCCTCCAAGAGACCCAGTACTTC. This sequence encodes CASTIAGLQETQYF.

There are a few counts of this clonotype. The CDR3 sequence: CASSSLGPDGKLFF. The CDR3 DNA sequence: TGTGCCAGCAGCTCCCTAGGGCCCGACGGAAAACTGTTTTTT. The V and J genes are TRBV7-9 and TRBJ1-4; D remains unclear. CDR3 length: 14 amino acids. Trimming took off 4 bases at V and 10 bases at J, with 16 bases between the two ends. Germline CDR1 SEHNR, CDR2 FQNEAQ (reference sequence). The variable domain in full, with the rest retrieved from reference TRBV7-9 and TRBJ1-4, is DTGVSQNPRHKITKRGQNVTFRCDPISEHNRLYWYRQTLGQGPEFLTYFQNEAQLEKSRLLSDRFSAERPKGSFSTLEIQRTEQGDSAMYLCASSSLGPDGKLFFGSGTQLSVL.

This clonotype has more than one count but fewer than ten. This chain uses TRBV6-5 with TRBJ2-7; possibly TRBD2 for D (6 bases). Germline V gene lookup returns CDR1 MNHEY and CDR2 SVGAGI. The CDR3 covers 15 residues. Trimming shortened V by 6 bases and J by 0 bases, and 15 bases separated the two germline ends. The CDR3 sequence: CASSLRDGSSYEQYF. The CDR3 DNA reads as TGTGCCAGCAGCCTCCGGGACGGGAGCTCCTACGAGCAGTACTTC.

V gene TRBV5-1 combines with J gene TRBJ1-2; D not certain. Germline-derived CDR1 and CDR2 are SGHRS and YFSETQ. This CDR3 is 15 amino acids long. The V end lost 0 bases, the J end lost 4 bases, and 13 bases lay between the germline ends. The CDR3 nucleotides read TGCGCCAGCAGCTTGGAAGAGTCCAGCGCCTATGGCTACACCTTC. Its protein is CASSLEESSAYGYTF.